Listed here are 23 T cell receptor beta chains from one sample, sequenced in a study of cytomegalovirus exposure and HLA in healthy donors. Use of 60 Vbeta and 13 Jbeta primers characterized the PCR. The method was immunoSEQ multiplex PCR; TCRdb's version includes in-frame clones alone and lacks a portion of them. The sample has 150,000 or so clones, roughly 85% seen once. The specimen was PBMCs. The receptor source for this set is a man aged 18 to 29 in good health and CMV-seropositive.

As DNA, the CDR3 is TGCGCCAGCAGCCAAGCCAGGGGTAATGGCTACACCTTC. Translating gives CASSQARGNGYTF. This chain links TRBV4-1 with TRBJ1-2; D is possibly TRBD1 (6 bases). The CDR3 loop spans 13 amino acids. The V gene lost 1 base and the J gene lost 6 bases, with 9 bases spanning the gap. Germline V gene data show CDR1 as MGHRA and CDR2 as YSYEKL.

As DNA, the CDR3 is TGCAGCGTTGAAGGACACCTGACGTACCAAGAGACCCAGTACTTC. Translation: CSVEGHLTYQETQYF. V and J are TRBV29-1 and TRBJ2-5; D gene unclear. The CDR3 sequence is 15 residues long. Germline V CDR1 and CDR2: SQVTM, ANQGSEA. The germline V and J ends were trimmed by 1 base and 0 bases, with 12 bases remaining between them. Filled out from reference TRBV29-1 and TRBJ2-5, the complete variable domain reads SAVISQKPSRDICQRGTSLTIQCQVDSQVTMMFWYRQQPGQSLTLIATANQGSEATYESGFVIDKFPISRPNLTFSTLTVSNMSPEDSSIYLCSVEGHLTYQETQYFGPGTRLLVL.

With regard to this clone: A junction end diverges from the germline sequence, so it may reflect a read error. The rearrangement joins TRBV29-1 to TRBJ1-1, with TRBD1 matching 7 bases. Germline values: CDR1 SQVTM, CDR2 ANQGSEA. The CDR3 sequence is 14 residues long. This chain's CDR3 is CSVEEGALNTEAFF. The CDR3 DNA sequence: TGCAGCGTCGAAGAGGGGGCGTTGAACACTGAAGCTTTCTTT.

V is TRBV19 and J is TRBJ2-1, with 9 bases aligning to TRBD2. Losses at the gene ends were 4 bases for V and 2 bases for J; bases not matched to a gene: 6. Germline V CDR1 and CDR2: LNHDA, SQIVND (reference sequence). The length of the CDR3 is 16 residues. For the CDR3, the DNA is TGTGCCAGTAGTAGTGCGGCGGGAGGGCCCTACAATGAGCAGTTCTTC. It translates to CASSSAAGGPYNEQFF.

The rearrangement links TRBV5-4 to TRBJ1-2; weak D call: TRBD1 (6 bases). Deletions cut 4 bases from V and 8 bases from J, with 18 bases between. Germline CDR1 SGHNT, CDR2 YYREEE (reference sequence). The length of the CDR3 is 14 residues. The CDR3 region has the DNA TGTGCCAGCAGCACCGGACGAACAGGGAGAGGCTACACCTTC. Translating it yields CASSTGRTGRGYTF. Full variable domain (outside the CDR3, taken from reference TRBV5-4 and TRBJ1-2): ETGVTQSPTHLIKTRGQQVTLRCSSQSGHNTVSWYQQALGQGPQFIFQYYREEENGRGNFPPRFSGLQFPNYSSELNVNALELDDSALYLCASSTGRTGRGYTFGSGTRLTVV.

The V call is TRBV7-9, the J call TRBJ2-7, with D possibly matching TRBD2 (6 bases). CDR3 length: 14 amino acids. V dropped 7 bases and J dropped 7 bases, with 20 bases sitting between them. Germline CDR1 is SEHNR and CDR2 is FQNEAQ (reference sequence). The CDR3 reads CASTVSGTEREQYF. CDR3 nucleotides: TGTGCCAGCACCGTTAGCGGAACGGAGCGAGAGCAGTACTTC. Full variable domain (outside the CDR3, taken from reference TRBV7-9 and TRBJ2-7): DTGVSQNPRHKITKRGQNVTFRCDPISEHNRLYWYRQTLGQGPEFLTYFQNEAQLEKSRLLSDRFSAERPKGSFSTLEIQRTEQGDSAMYLCASTVSGTEREQYFGPGTRLTVT.

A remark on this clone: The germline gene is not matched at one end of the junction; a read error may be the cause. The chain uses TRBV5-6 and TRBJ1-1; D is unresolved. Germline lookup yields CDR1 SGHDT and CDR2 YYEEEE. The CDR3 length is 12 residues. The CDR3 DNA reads TGTGCCAGCAGCCCCGGGATTGGCCGGGTCCATTTT. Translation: CASSPGIGRVHF.

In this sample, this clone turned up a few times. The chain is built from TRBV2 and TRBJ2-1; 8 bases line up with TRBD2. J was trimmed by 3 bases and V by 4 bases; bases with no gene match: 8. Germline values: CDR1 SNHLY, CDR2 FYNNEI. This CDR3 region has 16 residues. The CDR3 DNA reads TGTGCCAGCAGTGCCGAGCGGGAGACTTACTACAATGAGCAGTTCTTC. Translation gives CASSAERETYYNEQFF.

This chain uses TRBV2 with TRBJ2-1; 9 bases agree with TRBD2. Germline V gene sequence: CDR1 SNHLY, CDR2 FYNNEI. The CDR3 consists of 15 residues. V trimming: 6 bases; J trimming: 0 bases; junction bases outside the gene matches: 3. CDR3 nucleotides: TGTGCCAGCAGACTACTAGCGGGCTCCTACAATGAGCAGTTCTTC. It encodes CASRLLAGSYNEQFF.

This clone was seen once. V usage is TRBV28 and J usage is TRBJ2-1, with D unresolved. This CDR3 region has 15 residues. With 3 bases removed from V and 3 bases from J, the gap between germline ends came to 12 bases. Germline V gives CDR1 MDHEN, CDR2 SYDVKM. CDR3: CASSFTVLDYNEQFF. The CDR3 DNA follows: TGTGCCAGCAGTTTCACAGTTCTTGACTACAATGAGCAGTTCTTC.

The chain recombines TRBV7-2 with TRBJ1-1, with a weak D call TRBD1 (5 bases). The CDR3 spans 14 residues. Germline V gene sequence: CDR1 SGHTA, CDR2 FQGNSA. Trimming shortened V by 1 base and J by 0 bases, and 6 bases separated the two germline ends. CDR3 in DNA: TGTGCCAGCAGCTTAGGACAGTTGAACACTGAAGCTTTCTTT. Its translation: CASSLGQLNTEAFF.

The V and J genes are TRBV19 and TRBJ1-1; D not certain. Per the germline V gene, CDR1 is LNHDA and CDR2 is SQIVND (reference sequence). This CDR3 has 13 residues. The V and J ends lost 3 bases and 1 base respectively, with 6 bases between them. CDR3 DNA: TGTGCCAGTAGTATCGAGTGGAACACTGAAGCTTTCTTT. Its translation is CASSIEWNTEAFF.

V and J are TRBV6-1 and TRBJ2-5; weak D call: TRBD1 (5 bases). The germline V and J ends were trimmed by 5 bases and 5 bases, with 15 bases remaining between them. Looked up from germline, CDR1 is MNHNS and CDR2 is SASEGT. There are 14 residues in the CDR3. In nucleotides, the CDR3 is TGTGCCAGCAGTCGTCGCACAGGCCGGGAGACCCAGTACTTC. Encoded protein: CASSRRTGRETQYF.

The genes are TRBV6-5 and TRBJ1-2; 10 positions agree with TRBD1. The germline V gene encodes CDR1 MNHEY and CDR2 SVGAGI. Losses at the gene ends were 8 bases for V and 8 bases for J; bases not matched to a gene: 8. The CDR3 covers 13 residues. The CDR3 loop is CASSETGGFGYTF. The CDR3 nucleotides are TGTGCCAGCTCGGAGACAGGGGGCTTCGGCTACACCTTC.

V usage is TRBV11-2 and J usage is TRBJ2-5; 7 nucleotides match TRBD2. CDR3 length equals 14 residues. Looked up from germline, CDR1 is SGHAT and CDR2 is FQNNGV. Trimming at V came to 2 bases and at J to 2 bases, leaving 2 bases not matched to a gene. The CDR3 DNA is TGTGCCAGCAGCTTAAGCGGGGTGCAAGAGACCCAGTACTTC. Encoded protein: CASSLSGVQETQYF.

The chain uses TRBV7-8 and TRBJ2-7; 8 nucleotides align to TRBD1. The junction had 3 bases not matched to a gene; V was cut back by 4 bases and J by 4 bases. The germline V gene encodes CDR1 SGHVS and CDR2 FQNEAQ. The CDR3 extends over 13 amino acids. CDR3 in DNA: TGTGCCAGCAGCTCCTGGGACAGGTACGAGCAGTACTTC. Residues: CASSSWDRYEQYF.

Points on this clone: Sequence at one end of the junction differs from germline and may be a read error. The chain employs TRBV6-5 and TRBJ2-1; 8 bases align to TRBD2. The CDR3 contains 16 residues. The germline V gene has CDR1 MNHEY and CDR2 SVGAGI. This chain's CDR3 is CASSHSRLAGWNEQFF. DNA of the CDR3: TGTGCCAGCAGTCACTCTAGGCTAGCGGGTTGGAATGAGCAGTTCTTC.

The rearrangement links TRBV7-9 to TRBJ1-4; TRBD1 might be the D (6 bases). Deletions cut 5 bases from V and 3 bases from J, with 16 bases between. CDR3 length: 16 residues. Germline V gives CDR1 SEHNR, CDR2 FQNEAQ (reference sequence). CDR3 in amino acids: CASSPQSQGANEKLFF. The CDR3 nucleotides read TGTGCCAGCAGCCCTCAATCACAGGGAGCTAATGAAAAACTGTTTTTT.

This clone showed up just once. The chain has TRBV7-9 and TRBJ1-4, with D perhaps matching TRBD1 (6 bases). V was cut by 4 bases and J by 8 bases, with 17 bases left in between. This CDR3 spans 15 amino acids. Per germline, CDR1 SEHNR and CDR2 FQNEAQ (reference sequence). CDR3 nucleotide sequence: TGTGCCAGCAGCTCCAAAACAGGGCGGTGGGAAAAACTGTTTTTT. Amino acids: CASSSKTGRWEKLFF.

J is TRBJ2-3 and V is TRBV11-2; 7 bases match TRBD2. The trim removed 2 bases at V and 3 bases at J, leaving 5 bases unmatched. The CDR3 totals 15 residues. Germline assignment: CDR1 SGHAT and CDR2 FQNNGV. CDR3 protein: CASSLNSGWTDTQYF. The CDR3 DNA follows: TGTGCCAGCAGCTTAAATAGCGGGTGGACAGATACGCAGTATTTT.

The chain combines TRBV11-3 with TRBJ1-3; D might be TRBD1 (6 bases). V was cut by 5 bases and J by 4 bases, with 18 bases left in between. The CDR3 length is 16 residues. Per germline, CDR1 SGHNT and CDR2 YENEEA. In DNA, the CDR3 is TGTGCCAGCAGCGAGGGGACAACCGGTTCGGGAAACACCATATATTTT. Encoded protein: CASSEGTTGSGNTIYF.

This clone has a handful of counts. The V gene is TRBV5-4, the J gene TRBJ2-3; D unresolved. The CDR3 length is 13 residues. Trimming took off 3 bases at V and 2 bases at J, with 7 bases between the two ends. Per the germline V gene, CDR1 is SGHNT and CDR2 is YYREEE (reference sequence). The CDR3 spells CASSSTDTDTQYF. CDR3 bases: TGTGCCAGCAGCTCAACAGACACAGATACGCAGTATTTT.

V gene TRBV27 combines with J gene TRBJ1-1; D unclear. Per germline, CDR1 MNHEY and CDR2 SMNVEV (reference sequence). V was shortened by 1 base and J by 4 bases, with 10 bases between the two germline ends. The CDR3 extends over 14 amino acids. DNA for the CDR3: TGTGCCAGCAGTTTATTTCAGGTAGGCACTGAAGCTTTCTTT. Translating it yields CASSLFQVGTEAFF.